The present TCR beta chain was sequenced within a study of T cell responses to AZD1222 COVID-19 vaccine (dated by TCRdb to the early 2020s). With regard to the full study: AZD1222 recipients given second doses at about 4 weeks or at about 12 weeks were pooled, since spike-specific TCR depth and breadth were not found to differ between the two schedules. TCR sequencing covered 230 to 250 trial participants: roughly 200 given two doses of AZD1222 and some 25 given two doses of MenACWY control vaccine. Trial participants were enrolled by age into 18-55, 56-69 and 70-plus year subgroups, with about 150, 28 and 57 TCR-sequenced participants respectively. The paper's findings and limits, for the study overall: Because no day 14 peak-response samples were available, repertoires were characterized only after the peak T cell response. Epitopes outside the regions mutated in the B.1.351 and B.1.1.7 variants were reportedly recognized by nearly half of the unique spike-specific TCRs. The 56-69-year group was small, and its depth increase did not reach significance, likely because of low power. Only a handful of AZD1222 recipients were SARS-CoV-2 seropositive at baseline, limiting conclusions about previously exposed vaccinees. The whole spike protein was spanned by vaccine-associated CD4 TCRs, and dominant responses were seen in regions 160-218 and 743-854. Participants were mostly white British and included more females than males, and it was suggested by the authors that clonal diversity may have been underestimated. A significant rise in spike-specific TCR breadth and depth was observed after two AZD1222 doses relative to day 0 and relative to MenACWY recipients.

The CDR3 regions of human TCRbeta chains were analyzed by immunosequencing. Per the original workflow: Repertoire TCRs were checked for matches against a reference library of SARS-CoV-2-specific TCRs that had been generated using the MIRA antigen-specificity platform. Breadth meant the fraction of unique TCRs that were SARS-CoV-2-associated, whereas depth meant the fraction of total T cells that were SARS-CoV-2-associated. Using the MIRA data, every spike-specific TCR was mapped to the spike region that the TCR reacted to and assigned to either a CD4 or a CD8 class. Log10-transformed breadth and depth values were compared by one-way ANOVA with Sidak's multiple comparisons tests. TCRdb took this table from immuneACCESS and kept in-frame rearrangements with V and J called. Such tables lack part of the clones; where checked against another copy, unresolved V genes explain under half of the gap, and the rest is unexplained. Clonal size and the V and J genes are those of that table, whereas D and trimming came from the DNA. This sample has over 100,000 clones in its table, and around 87% of those were observed once. Over 3% of the sample goes to the ten largest clones.

Reading the label with the study, this specimen's time point is: baseline before first vaccination. Vaccinee samples were obtained from the UK trials COV001 and COV002, which included a single-blind randomized controlled phase 2/3 trial of AZD1222 (ChAdOx1 nCoV-19) in healthy adults. For TCRbeta chain sequencing, PBMC samples from trial participants were taken at day 0 and at day 28 after the second dose. Concerning this clone itself: What antigen it recognizes has not been identified. No much larger clone is present one base from it, and per-base qualities are unavailable.

V loses 1 base at its end and J loses 4 bases; junction bases beyond the gene matches: 5. The germline V gene (reference sequence) specifies GTSNPN as CDR1 and SVGIG as CDR2. Its CDR3 holds 15 amino acids, cysteine through phenylalanine. Only the CDR3 DNA is retained, 45 bases long and in frame from the first base. This clonotype originated in an adult in good health. The material was peripheral blood, obtained on day 0 of AZD1222 vaccination. The chain employs TRBV30 and TRBJ1-5, and 9 bases in between align with TRBD1. Here is the DNA: TGTGCCTGGAGTGACGGACAGGGGACTAATCAGCCCCAGCATTTT. Its protein reads: CAWSDGQGTNQPQHF.